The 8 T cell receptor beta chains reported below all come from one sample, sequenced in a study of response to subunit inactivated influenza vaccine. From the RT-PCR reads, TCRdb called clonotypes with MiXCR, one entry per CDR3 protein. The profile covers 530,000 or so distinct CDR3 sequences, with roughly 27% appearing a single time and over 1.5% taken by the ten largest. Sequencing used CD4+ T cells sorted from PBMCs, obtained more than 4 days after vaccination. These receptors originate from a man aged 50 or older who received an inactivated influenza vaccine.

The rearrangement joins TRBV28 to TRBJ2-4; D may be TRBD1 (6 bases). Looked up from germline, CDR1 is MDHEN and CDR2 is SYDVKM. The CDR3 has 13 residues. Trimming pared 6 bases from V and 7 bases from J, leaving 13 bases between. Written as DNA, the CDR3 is TGTGCCAGCAGGGTAACAGGGCGTAACATTCAGTACTTC. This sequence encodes CASRVTGRNIQYF.

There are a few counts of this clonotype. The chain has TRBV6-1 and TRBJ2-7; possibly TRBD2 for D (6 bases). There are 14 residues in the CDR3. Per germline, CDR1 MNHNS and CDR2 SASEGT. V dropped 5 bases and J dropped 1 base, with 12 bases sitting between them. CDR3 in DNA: TGTGCCAGCAGTCCGCCTGGGGGGTCCTACGAGCAGTACTTC. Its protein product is CASSPPGGSYEQYF.

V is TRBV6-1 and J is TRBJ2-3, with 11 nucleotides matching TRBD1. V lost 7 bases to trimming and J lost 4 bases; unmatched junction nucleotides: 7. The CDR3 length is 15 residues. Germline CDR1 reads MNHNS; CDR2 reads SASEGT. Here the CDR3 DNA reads TGTGCCAGCATACCCTGGGACAGGGGGTCAGATACGCAGTATTTT. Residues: CASIPWDRGSDTQYF.

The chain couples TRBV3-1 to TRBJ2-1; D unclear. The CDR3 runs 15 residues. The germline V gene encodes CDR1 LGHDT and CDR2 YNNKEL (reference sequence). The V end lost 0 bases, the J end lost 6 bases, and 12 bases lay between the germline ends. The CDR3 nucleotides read TGTGCCAGCAGCCAAGATGAGACCAGAGGCAATGAGCAGTTCTTC. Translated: CASSQDETRGNEQFF.

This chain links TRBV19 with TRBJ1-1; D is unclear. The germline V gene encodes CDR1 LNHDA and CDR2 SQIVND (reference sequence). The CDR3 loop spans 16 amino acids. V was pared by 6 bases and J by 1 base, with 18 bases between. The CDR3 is CASRTLLREKNTEAFF. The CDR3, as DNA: TGTGCCAGTAGGACCCTTCTCCGAGAAAAGAACACTGAAGCTTTCTTT.

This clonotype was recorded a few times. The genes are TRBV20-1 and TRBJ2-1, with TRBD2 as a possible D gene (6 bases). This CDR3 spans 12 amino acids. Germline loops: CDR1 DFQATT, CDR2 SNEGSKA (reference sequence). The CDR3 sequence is CGGAGINNEQFF. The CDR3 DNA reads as TGCGGCGGGGCGGGGATTAACAATGAGCAGTTCTTC.

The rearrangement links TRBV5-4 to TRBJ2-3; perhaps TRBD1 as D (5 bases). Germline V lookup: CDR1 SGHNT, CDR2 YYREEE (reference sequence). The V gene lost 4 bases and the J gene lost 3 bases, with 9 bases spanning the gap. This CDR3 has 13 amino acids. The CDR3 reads CASSVDSTDTQYF. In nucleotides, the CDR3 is TGTGCCAGCAGCGTTGACAGTACAGATACGCAGTATTTT.

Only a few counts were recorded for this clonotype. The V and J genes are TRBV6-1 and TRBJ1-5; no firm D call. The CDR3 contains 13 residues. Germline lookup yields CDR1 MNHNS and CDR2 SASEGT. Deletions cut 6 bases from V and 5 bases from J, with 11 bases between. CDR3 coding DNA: TGTGCCAGCAGCCCCTATCTTTATCAGCCCCAGCATTTT. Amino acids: CASSPYLYQPQHF.